These T cell receptor beta chains were read from a single sample in a study of cytomegalovirus exposure and HLA in healthy donors. Clones were sequenced by immunoSEQ multiplex PCR, and TCRdb holds only the in-frame ones, with some missing. The sample shows under 200,000 clones, just over 75% of them seen only once. The sample comprised PBMCs. All receptors come from a woman younger than 45 in good health and CMV-seropositive. Each CDR3 is given with its conserved first and last residue. The order of the fields is J gene, clone size, V gene, D gene, CDR3 DNA, CDR3 protein. A D gene is named only where the DNA matches it firmly. The size field is filled for only some rows; it gives once, few, many or a size class.

TRBJ1-3 NA TRBV7-2 NA TGTGCCAGCAGCCTAACTGGGCCTGGAAACACCATATATTTT CASSLTGPGNTIYF
TRBJ2-3 NA TRBV29-1 TRBD2 TGCAGCGTTGATGACGGGGGGACAGATACGCAGTATTTT CSVDDGGTDTQYF
TRBJ1-2 NA TRBV5-1 TRBD1 TGCGCCAGCAGCCCGTCGGGACAGAGATATGGCTACACCTTC CASSPSGQRYGYTF
TRBJ2-5 NA TRBV7-9 NA TGTGCCAGCAGCTTATTTGGCCGGGACCAAGAGACCCAGTACTTC CASSLFGRDQETQYF
TRBJ2-3 NA TRBV19 NA TGTGCCAGTAGTGTGGGGGCTAGCACAGATACGCAGTATTTT CASSVGASTDTQYF
TRBJ2-2 NA TRBV6-5 NA TGTGCCAGCAGAGGGAGAGGGACCGGGGAGCTGTTTTTT CASRGRGTGELFF
TRBJ2-3 NA TRBV6-6 TRBD1 TGTGCCAGCAGCCCCACAGGGGGCCTCACAGATACGCAGTATTTT CASSPTGGLTDTQYF
TRBJ2-3 NA TRBV28 TRBD2 TGTGCCAGCAGCCGAAAGACTAGCTTCAACACAGATACGCAGTATTTT CASSRKTSFNTDTQYF
TRBJ2-3 NA TRBV5-4 NA TGTGCCAGCAGCTTCGGGGCAGATACGCAGTATTTT CASSFGADTQYF
TRBJ1-2 NA TRBV28 TRBD1 TGTGCCAGCAGTTCCCGGACAGGGAGGGACACCTTC CASSSRTGRDTF
TRBJ2-2 NA TRBV30 TRBD1 TGTGCCTGGAGTGTACAGGGGGCAACCGGGGAGCTGTTTTTT CAWSVQGATGELFF
TRBJ1-5 few TRBV5-6 TRBD1 TGTGCCAGCAGCTTCAGGGGGGTGCAGGGCAATCAGCCCCAGCATTTT CASSFRGVQGNQPQHF
TRBJ1-6 NA TRBV5-1 NA TGCGCCAGCAGCTTGGAGGGTGCAGGTAGCGGTTCACCCCTCCACTTT CASSLEGAGSGSPLHF
TRBJ1-1 NA TRBV10-2 NA TGCGCCAGCAGTGATGTTGGGGAGGTTCAACACACTGAAGCTTTCTTT CASSDVGEVQHTEAFF
TRBJ1-6 NA TRBV5-1 NA TGCGCCAGCAGCTTTACCCCGGGACAAGGAGGGCGGGGGTCACCCCTCCACTTT CASSFTPGQGGRGSPLHF
TRBJ2-7 many TRBV7-2 TRBD1 TGTGCCAGCAGCTTCGGGACAGGAGTAGACGAGCAGTACTTC CASSFGTGVDEQYF
TRBJ1-4 few TRBV15 NA TGTGCCACCAGCAATATGAGGGTAGTGGAAAAACTGTTTTTT CATSNMRVVEKLFF
TRBJ2-2 NA TRBV4-3 NA TGCGCCAGCAGCCAAGCCCCACGTCCGGGGGACAGAGTTACCGGGGAGCTGTTTTTT CASSQAPRPGDRVTGELFF
TRBJ1-1 NA TRBV6-5 NA TGTGCCAGCAGTTACGCCCAGGGAATAAGGAACACTGAAGCTTTCTTT CASSYAQGIRNTEAFF
TRBJ2-3 NA TRBV5-1 TRBD1 TGCGCCAGCAGCTCCGGACAGGGTACAGATACGCAGTATTTT CASSSGQGTDTQYF
TRBJ2-4 NA TRBV4-1 NA TGCGCCAGCAGTAACTTAGGACTAACCTTTCAGTACTTC CASSNLGLTFQYF
TRBJ1-1 NA TRBV29-1 NA TGCAGCGTTGAGCAGGGCATGAACACTGAAGCTTTCTTT CSVEQGMNTEAFF
TRBJ1-1 NA TRBV18 NA TGTGCCAGCTCAATACAGGGTGGAACTGAAGCTTTCTTT CASSIQGGTEAFF
TRBJ1-1 NA TRBV4-3 TRBD1 TGCGCCAGCAGCCAAGAGTTGCAGGGGGTCACTGAAGCTTTCTTT CASSQELQGVTEAFF
TRBJ2-2 NA TRBV4-3 NA TGCGCCAGCAGCCAAGTTAAGAGGACCGGGGAGCTGTTTTTT CASSQVKRTGELFF
TRBJ2-7 NA TRBV5-1 NA TGCGCCAGCAGCTTGGACAGGACTACCTACGAGCAGTACTTC CASSLDRTTYEQYF
TRBJ2-1 once TRBV9 TRBD2 TGTGCCAGCAGTTTGACTAGCGGTTACAATGAGCAGTTCTTC CASSLTSGYNEQFF
TRBJ1-2 NA TRBV30 NA TGTGCCTGGAGCCCGAGCTATGGCTACACCTTC CAWSPSYGYTF
TRBJ1-2 NA TRBV6-6 NA TGTGCCAGCATCGATCCAGGCGACTATGGCTACACCTTC CASIDPGDYGYTF
TRBJ2-3 NA TRBV2 TRBD1 TGTGCCAGCAGTGCTGGGGGACAGGGAACAGATACGCAGTATTTT CASSAGGQGTDTQYF
TRBJ1-4 NA TRBV28 TRBD1 TGTGCCAGCAGCCCGGGACAGGTCGCAACTAATGAAAAACTGTTTTTT CASSPGQVATNEKLFF
TRBJ1-1 NA TRBV7-2 NA TGTGCCAGCAGCTTAGTTCGGGGTGACACTGAAGCTTTCTTT CASSLVRGDTEAFF
TRBJ1-1 NA TRBV27 TRBD1 TGTGCCAGCAGTCCGTCCGGGACAGGGACCTCTGAAGCTTTCTTT CASSPSGTGTSEAFF
TRBJ1-1 NA TRBV30 TRBD1 TGTGCCTGGAGTCAGACAGGGGCGATCATGGAAGCTTTCTTT CAWSQTGAIMEAFF
TRBJ1-6 NA TRBV28 NA TGTGCCAGCAGTTCCCCTGGCATTGAGGATTCACCCCTCCACTTT CASSSPGIEDSPLHF
TRBJ1-1 once TRBV30 TRBD1 TGTGCCTGGAGTGTGGGGACAGGTAACACTGAAGCTTTCTTT CAWSVGTGNTEAFF
TRBJ2-3 NA TRBV4-3 TRBD2 TGCGCCAGCAGCCAAGATCTAGCGGGGGGTCAAGATACGCAGTATTTT CASSQDLAGGQDTQYF
TRBJ2-7 NA TRBV30 NA TGTGCCTGGAGCCACGCAGGGGCCCCCTCCGGGCAGTACTTC CAWSHAGAPSGQYF
TRBJ1-4 NA TRBV7-7 NA TGTGCCAGCAGCTTAGCCGCCGGGAAGATATCCGCGGGGGCTAATGAAAAACTGTTTTTT CASSLAAGKISAGANEKLFF
TRBJ1-1 NA TRBV5-8 TRBD1 TGTGCCAGCAGATTACTTGGACAGGGTTCCACTGAAGCTTTCTTT CASRLLGQGSTEAFF
TRBJ1-2 once TRBV10-1 TRBD1 TGCGCCAGCTCGCCGGGACAGGGGGCGCGGGGCTACACCTTC CASSPGQGARGYTF
TRBJ2-7 NA TRBV4-1 TRBD1 TGCGCCAGCTCAGGGACAGGGGGGATGTACGAGCAGTACTTC CASSGTGGMYEQYF